A selection of T cell receptor beta chains follows, all from one sample in a study of Ad26.COV2.S vaccination and SARS-CoV-2 variants. Here immunoSEQ multiplex PCR was the method, and the copy in TCRdb shows in-frame clones only, minus some. Among approximately 300,000 clones, around four fifths were seen once, and the ten largest hold 2% to 2.5%. The sample here was peripheral blood, taken in a trial of Ad26.COV2.S vaccine versus placebo. These receptor sequences come from a person aged 18-60 years who received the Ad26.COV2.S COVID-19 vaccine or a placebo. Both conserved end residues are part of each CDR3. Fields, in order: J gene, CDR3 length, clone size, D gene, V gene, CDR3 protein, CDR3 DNA. D genes are given only for firm matches. Clone size, where shown, is once, few, many, or a class for clones that have expanded.

J: TRBJ2-7; length: 13; size: once; D: TRBD1; V: TRBV25-1; CDR3: CASGLGQAYEQYF; DNA: TGTGCCAGCGGCTTAGGACAGGCCTACGAGCAGTACTTC
J: TRBJ2-3; length: 13; size: -; D: -; V: TRBV7-3; CDR3: CASMLDVTDTQYF; DNA: TGTGCCAGCATGTTGGACGTAACAGATACGCAGTATTTT
J: TRBJ2-3; length: 15; size: -; D: -; V: TRBV19; CDR3: CASSHNGLRTDTQYF; DNA: TGTGCCAGTAGTCATAATGGGCTTCGCACAGATACGCAGTATTTT
J: TRBJ2-7; length: 13; size: once; D: -; V: TRBV19; CDR3: CASSKGFHYEQYF; DNA: TGTGCCAGTAGTAAAGGGTTCCACTACGAGCAGTACTTC
J: TRBJ1-5; length: 11; size: many; D: -; V: TRBV12-3/TRBV12-4; CDR3: CASSFMGSQHF; DNA: TGTGCCAGCAGTTTTATGGGATCCCAGCATTTT
J: TRBJ1-1; length: 13; size: -; D: -; V: TRBV5-1; CDR3: CASSLGRKTEAFF; DNA: TGCGCCAGCAGCTTGGGGAGAAAAACTGAAGCTTTCTTT
J: TRBJ2-5; length: 13; size: -; D: TRBD2; V: TRBV12-3/TRBV12-4; CDR3: CASGWEGPVTQYF; DNA: TGTGCCAGCGGATGGGAGGGACCAGTGACCCAGTACTTC
J: TRBJ2-5; length: 13; size: -; D: -; V: TRBV11-2; CDR3: CASSEIGGETQYF; DNA: TGTGCCAGCAGCGAGATAGGGGGAGAGACCCAGTACTTC
J: TRBJ2-7; length: 15; size: -; D: TRBD1; V: TRBV27; CDR3: CASTQPGQPSYEQYF; DNA: TGTGCCAGCACCCAACCGGGACAGCCCTCCTACGAGCAGTACTTC
J: TRBJ1-1; length: 16; size: once; D: TRBD1; V: TRBV5-1; CDR3: CASSLISGTGTTEAFF; DNA: TGCGCCAGCAGCTTGATTAGTGGGACAGGGACCACTGAAGCTTTCTTT
J: TRBJ2-3; length: 22; size: -; D: TRBD2; V: TRBV27; CDR3: CASSTLAGDGFLASFSSDTQYF; DNA: TGTGCCAGCAGTACTCTAGCGGGGGACGGGTTTTTAGCCAGTTTCTCATCAGATACGCAGTATTTT
J: TRBJ2-1; length: 13; size: -; D: -; V: TRBV5-6; CDR3: CASSYRGNPEQFF; DNA: TGTGCCAGCAGCTACCGGGGGAATCCTGAGCAGTTCTTC
J: TRBJ2-3; length: 16; size: -; D: -; V: TRBV30; CDR3: CAWSGRRLSSPDTQYF; DNA: TGTGCCTGGAGTGGTCGGCGGTTATCCTCCCCAGATACGCAGTATTTT
J: TRBJ2-7; length: 13; size: -; D: TRBD1; V: TRBV9; CDR3: CASSFTTGKEQYF; DNA: TGTGCCAGCAGCTTTACGACAGGGAAGGAGCAGTACTTC
J: TRBJ2-2; length: 18; size: -; D: TRBD2; V: TRBV5-4; CDR3: CASSWGLAGGPDTGELFF; DNA: TGTGCCAGCAGCTGGGGACTAGCGGGGGGGCCGGACACCGGGGAGCTGTTTTTT
J: TRBJ1-5; length: 12; size: once; D: -; V: TRBV28; CDR3: CASSSRGVPQHF; DNA: TGTGCCAGCAGTTCCCGCGGCGTGCCCCAGCATTTT
J: TRBJ2-5; length: 16; size: -; D: TRBD2; V: TRBV11-2; CDR3: CASSQWAGVVKETQYF; DNA: TGTGCCAGCAGCCAGTGGGCGGGGGTAGTCAAAGAGACCCAGTACTTC
J: TRBJ1-2; length: 13; size: -; D: -; V: TRBV30; CDR3: CAWMAGEPYGYTF; DNA: TGTGCCTGGATGGCAGGGGAACCGTATGGCTACACCTTC
J: TRBJ1-6; length: 14; size: -; D: -; V: TRBV27; CDR3: CASSFRQRSSPLHF; DNA: TGTGCCAGCAGTTTCCGACAGCGTTCTTCACCCCTCCACTTT
J: TRBJ2-1; length: 21; size: -; D: TRBD2; V: TRBV4-1; CDR3: CASSQGSLLAGGPGSYNEQFF; DNA: TGCGCCAGCAGCCAAGGCTCCCTCTTAGCGGGGGGGCCCGGCTCCTACAATGAGCAGTTCTTC
J: TRBJ2-2; length: 18; size: -; D: TRBD1; V: TRBV3-1/TRBV3-2; CDR3: CASSQDYGQAANTGELFF; DNA: TGTGCCAGCAGCCAAGATTACGGACAGGCGGCGAACACCGGGGAGCTGTTTTTT
J: TRBJ1-2; length: 15; size: -; D: -; V: TRBV15; CDR3: CATSNQQGKSGGYTF; DNA: TGTGCCACCAGCAATCAACAGGGAAAGTCGGGTGGCTACACCTTC
J: TRBJ2-7; length: 15; size: -; D: -; V: TRBV6-5; CDR3: CASRPAILLGDEQYF; DNA: TGTGCCAGCAGACCCGCGATCTTATTAGGGGACGAGCAGTACTTC
J: TRBJ2-5; length: 11; size: -; D: -; V: TRBV7-2; CDR3: CASSVEETQYF; DNA: TGTGCCAGCAGTGTTGAGGAGACCCAGTACTTC
J: TRBJ2-2; length: 16; size: -; D: TRBD1; V: TRBV24-1; CDR3: CATSDLGQGGTGELFF; DNA: TGTGCCACCAGTGATTTGGGACAGGGCGGCACCGGGGAGCTGTTTTTT
J: TRBJ2-2; length: 14; size: -; D: -; V: TRBV11-3; CDR3: CASSLAQGAGELFF; DNA: TGTGCCAGCAGCTTAGCACAGGGTGCCGGGGAGCTGTTTTTT
J: TRBJ2-6; length: 16; size: -; D: -; V: TRBV12-2; CDR3: CASRLTPPSGANVLTF; DNA: TGTGCAAGTCGCTTAACCCCCCCATCTGGGGCCAACGTCCTGACTTTC